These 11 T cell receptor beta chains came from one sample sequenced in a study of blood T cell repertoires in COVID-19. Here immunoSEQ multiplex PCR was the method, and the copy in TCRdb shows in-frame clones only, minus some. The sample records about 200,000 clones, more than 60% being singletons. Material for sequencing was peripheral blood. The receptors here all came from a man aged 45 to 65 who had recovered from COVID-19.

The CDR3 DNA reads TGCGCCAGCACCCTGGGTAGCAATTCACCCCTCCACTTT. It is translated as CASTLGSNSPLHF. The chain links TRBV5-1 to TRBJ1-6, with D hard to call. This CDR3 has 13 residues. V was cut by 6 bases and J by 7 bases, with 11 bases left in between. Looked up from germline, CDR1 is SGHRS and CDR2 is YFSETQ.

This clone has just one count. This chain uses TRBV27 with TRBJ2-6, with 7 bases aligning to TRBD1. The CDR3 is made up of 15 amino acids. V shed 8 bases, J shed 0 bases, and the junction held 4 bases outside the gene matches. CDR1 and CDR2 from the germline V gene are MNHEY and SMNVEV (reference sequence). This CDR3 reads CASRTGPSGANVLTF. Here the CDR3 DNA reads TGTGCCAGCCGGACAGGCCCCTCTGGGGCCAACGTCCTGACTTTC.

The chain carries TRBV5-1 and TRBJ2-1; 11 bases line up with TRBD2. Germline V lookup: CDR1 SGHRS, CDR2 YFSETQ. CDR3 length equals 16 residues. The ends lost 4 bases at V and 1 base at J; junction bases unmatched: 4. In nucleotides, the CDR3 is TGCGCCAGCAGCATCTCTAGCGGGAGGTCCTACAATGAGCAGTTCTTC. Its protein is CASSISSGRSYNEQFF.

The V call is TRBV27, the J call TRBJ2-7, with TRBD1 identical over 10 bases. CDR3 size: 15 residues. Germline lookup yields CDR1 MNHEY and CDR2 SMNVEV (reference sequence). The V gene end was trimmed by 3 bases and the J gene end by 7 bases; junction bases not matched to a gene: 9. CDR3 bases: TGTGCCAGCAGTTTGGGACAGGGGTTCTCGGAGGAGCAGTACTTC. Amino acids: CASSLGQGFSEEQYF.

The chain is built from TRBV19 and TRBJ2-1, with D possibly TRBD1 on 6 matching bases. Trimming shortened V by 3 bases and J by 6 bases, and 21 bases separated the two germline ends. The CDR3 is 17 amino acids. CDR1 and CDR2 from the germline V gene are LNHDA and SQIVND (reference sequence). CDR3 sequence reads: CASSILGGQTYLNEQFF. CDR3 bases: TGTGCCAGTAGTATTTTAGGTGGACAGACATACCTCAATGAGCAGTTCTTC.

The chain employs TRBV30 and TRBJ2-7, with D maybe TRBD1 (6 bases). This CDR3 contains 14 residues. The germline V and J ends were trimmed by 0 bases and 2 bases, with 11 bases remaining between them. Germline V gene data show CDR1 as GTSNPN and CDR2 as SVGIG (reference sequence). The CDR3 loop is CAWSVPGQPYEQYF. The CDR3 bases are TGTGCCTGGAGTGTACCAGGACAGCCCTACGAGCAGTACTTC.

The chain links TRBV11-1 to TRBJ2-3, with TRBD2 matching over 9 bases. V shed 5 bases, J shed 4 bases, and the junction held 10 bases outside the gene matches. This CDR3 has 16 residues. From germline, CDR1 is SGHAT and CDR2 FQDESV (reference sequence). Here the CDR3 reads CASSPGSSGTADTQYF. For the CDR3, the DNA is TGTGCCAGCAGCCCGGGGTCTAGCGGGACCGCAGATACGCAGTATTTT. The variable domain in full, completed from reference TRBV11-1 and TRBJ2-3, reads EAEVAQSPRYKITEKSQAVAFWCDPISGHATLYWYRQILGQGPELLVQFQDESVVDDSQLPKDRFSAERLKGVDSTLKIQPAELGDSAMYLCASSPGSSGTADTQYFGPGTRLTVL.

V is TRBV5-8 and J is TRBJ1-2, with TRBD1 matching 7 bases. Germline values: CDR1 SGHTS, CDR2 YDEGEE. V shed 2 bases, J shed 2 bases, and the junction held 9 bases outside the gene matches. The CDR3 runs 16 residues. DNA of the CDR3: TGTGCCAGCAGCTTTAAATCCGGGACAGAGAACTATGGCTACACCTTC. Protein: CASSFKSGTENYGYTF. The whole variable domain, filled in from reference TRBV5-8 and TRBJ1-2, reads EAGVTQSPTHLIKTRGQQATLRCSPISGHTSVYWYQQALGLGLQFLLWYDEGEERNRGNFPPRFSGRQFPNYSSELNVNALELEDSALYLCASSFKSGTENYGYTFGSGTRLTVV.

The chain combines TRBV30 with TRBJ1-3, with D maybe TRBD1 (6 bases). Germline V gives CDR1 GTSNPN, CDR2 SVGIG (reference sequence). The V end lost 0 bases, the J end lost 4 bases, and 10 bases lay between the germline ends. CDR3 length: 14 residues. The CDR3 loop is CAWSVQGSGNTIYF. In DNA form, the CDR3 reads TGTGCCTGGAGTGTACAGGGTTCCGGAAACACCATATATTTT. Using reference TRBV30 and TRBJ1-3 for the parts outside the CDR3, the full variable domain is SQTIHQWPATLVQPVGSPLSLECTVEGTSNPNLYWYRQAAGRGLQLLFYSVGIGQISSEVPQNLSASRPQDRQFILSSKKLLLSDSGFYLCAWSVQGSGNTIYFGEGSWLTVV.

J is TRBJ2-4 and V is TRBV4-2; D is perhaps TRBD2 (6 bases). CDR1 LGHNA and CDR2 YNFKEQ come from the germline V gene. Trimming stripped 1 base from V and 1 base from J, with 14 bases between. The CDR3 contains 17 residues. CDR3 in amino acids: CASSQAETSKAKNIQYF. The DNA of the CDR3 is TGTGCCAGCAGCCAAGCGGAAACTAGCAAGGCCAAAAACATTCAGTACTTC.

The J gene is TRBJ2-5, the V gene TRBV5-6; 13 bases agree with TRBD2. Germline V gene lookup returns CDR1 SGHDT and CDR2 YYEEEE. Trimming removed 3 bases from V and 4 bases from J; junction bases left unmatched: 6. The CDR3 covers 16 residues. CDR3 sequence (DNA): TGTGCCAGCAGCTGGACTAGCGGGAGCCGGGGAGAGACCCAGTACTTC. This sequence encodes CASSWTSGSRGETQYF.